This section outlines one TCR beta chain sequence together with its context. Its antigen is unknown. The input lacks base qualities; no much larger clone sits a single base away. This entry belongs to a study of control samples from healthy donors and cancer patients (dated by TCRdb to 2020 to 2021). Via the germline V gene (reference sequence), CDR1 is SGHNT and CDR2 YYREEE. The CDR3 spans 13 residues, from the cysteine through the phenylalanine. CDR3 DNA is the only sequence kept; it has 39 bases, read in frame from the first base. From V the trimming removes 4 bases and from J it removes 4 bases, while the gene matches leave 2 bases of the junction unaccounted for. Library preparation employed the immunoSEQ multiplex PCR assay. TCRdb obtained this table from immuneACCESS and retained in-frame rearrangements with V and J assigned. These tables miss some clones; where compared with another copy, unresolved V genes account for less than half of the shortfall, and the remainder is unexplained. Across this sample there are some 250,000 clones, with approximately 80% seen only once. Roughly 14% of the sample goes to the ten largest clones.

The clonotype originates from an older woman with lung cancer. The chain couples TRBV5-4 to TRBJ2-5, with 9 bases aligning to TRBD1. The material sequenced was PBMCs. This receptor carries the CDR3 CASSKDRGETQYF. The nucleotide sequence is given as TGTGCCAGCAGCAAGGACAGGGGAGAGACCCAGTACTTC.